This entry describes one T cell receptor (beta chain). The antigen is undetermined. A sample-barcoded 5' primer and a J-beta primer mix were used in a second PCR of about 6 to 12 cycles. TCRdb independently ran MiXCR on the 5' RACE reads; one entry per CDR3 protein. The data show hundreds of thousands of distinct CDR3 sequences, with roughly 50% seen just once and around 15% held by the top ten. These data come from a study of blood T cells in healthy people across ages. This CDR3 is 13 amino acids long. Per germline, CDR1 DFQATT and CDR2 SNEGSKA (reference sequence). Trimming left V 1 base short and J 0 bases short, with 6 bases between. Findings and caveats of the study: Higher diversity, along with more naive CD4+ cells, distinguished long-lived donors from aged donors.

Caucasian individuals from Russia who were healthy and aged roughly 6 to 100 acted as donors. The authors drew about 9.5 milliliters of peripheral blood from each donor. Sequenced sample: blood. The chain links TRBV20-1 to TRBJ1-1, with D hard to call. The sequence came from a man in his thirties or forties in good health. The CDR3 DNA is TGCAGTGCTAGAGTCCCGGTGAACACTGAAGCTTTCTTT. This codes for CSARVPVNTEAFF.